Presented here are 32 T cell receptor beta chains from one specimen sequenced in a study of T-cell reconstitution after alpha-beta-depleted transplantation in children. As it was prepared, the TCRbeta library received unique molecular identifiers. Each CDR3 protein is one row after TCRdb ran MiXCR on the PCR reads. Here the sample spans about 50,000 distinct CDR3 sequences, 5% to 6.5% being singletons. Source: PBMCs, mostly from graft donor cells, taken 60 days after TCRalphabeta/CD19-depleted stem cell transplant. Receptors were obtained from a female patient aged 2-15 years who had a stem cell transplant for aplastic anemia, so the T cells may come from the graft donor.

This clonotype was seen at least ten times. The V call is TRBV4-1, the J call TRBJ2-5; 9 bases map to TRBD2. This CDR3 spans 18 amino acids. The J segment lost 2 bases and the V segment lost 0 bases, leaving 10 bases of the junction unmatched. Looked up from germline, CDR1 is MGHRA and CDR2 is YSYEKL. The CDR3 DNA is TGCGCCAGCAGCCAAGATTCGGGAGCGGGAGGACCGCAAGAGACCCAGTACTTC. This gives the protein CASSQDSGAGGPQETQYF.

This clonotype has a count of ten or more. The J gene is TRBJ1-6, the V gene TRBV20-1; TRBD1 is a possible D gene (5 bases). Trimming left V 5 bases short and J 7 bases short, with 21 bases between. This CDR3 is 16 amino acids long. Germline V gene data show CDR1 as DFQATT and CDR2 as SNEGSKA (reference sequence). For the CDR3, the DNA is TGCAGTGCTCCCCTTCGGGGGGGTTATGGGAATTCACCCCTCCACTTT. This encodes CSAPLRGGYGNSPLHF.

V is TRBV5-5 and J is TRBJ2-7; D not certain. Germline V gene sequence: CDR1 SGHKS, CDR2 YYEKEE (reference sequence). Trimming removed 1 base at V and 1 base at J, with 12 bases between. CDR3 length: 15 residues. The CDR3 loop is CASSLNPSGSYEQYF. For the CDR3, the DNA is TGTGCCAGCAGCTTGAATCCCTCTGGATCCTACGAGCAGTACTTC.

V is TRBV25-1 and J is TRBJ2-7; no reliable D call. The germline V and J ends were trimmed by 3 bases and 1 base, with 10 bases remaining between them. Looked up from germline, CDR1 is MGHDK and CDR2 is SYGVNS. The CDR3 is 14 residues long. For the CDR3, the DNA is TGTGCCAGCAGTGACCGGTTGGGGTCCTACGAGCAGTACTTC. Amino acid sequence: CASSDRLGSYEQYF.

This clonotype was found many times. The chain employs TRBV4-2 and TRBJ2-3; the D gene is possibly TRBD1 (5 bases). The V gene lost 0 bases and the J gene lost 2 bases, with 12 bases spanning the gap. This CDR3 is built from 16 residues. The germline gives CDR1 LGHNA, CDR2 YNFKEQ. The CDR3 DNA reads TGTGCCAGCAGCCAAGATGGGGCCAGCCCCACAGATACGCAGTATTTT. Translating it yields CASSQDGASPTDTQYF.

This clonotype has a count of ten or more. This chain joins TRBV18 and TRBJ2-7; 10 bases agree with TRBD1. CDR1 and CDR2 (germline): KGHSH, LQKENI. The CDR3 totals 15 residues. After removal of 6 bases from V and 7 bases from J, the junction contained 12 bases not matched to a gene. The CDR3 DNA sequence: TGTGCCAGCTCGCCTCCGGGACAGGGGCCAGTGGAGCAGTACTTC. Translation: CASSPPGQGPVEQYF.

The genes are TRBV28 and TRBJ2-5, with 8 bases identical to TRBD2. V shed 8 bases and J 3 bases; nucleotides not matched to a gene: 11. Germline V lookup: CDR1 MDHEN, CDR2 SYDVKM. The length of the CDR3 is 15 residues. The CDR3 spells CASSPAGGGKETQYF. The CDR3 coding sequence is TGTGCCAGCTCTCCCGCGGGCGGGGGGAAAGAGACCCAGTACTTC.

This clonotype was seen repeatedly, ten times or more. The CDR3 loop is CASTRGQTQYF. CDR3 nucleotides: TGTGCCAGCACGAGAGGACAGACGCAGTATTTT. This sequence joins TRBV6-5 and TRBJ2-3, with a tentative D call TRBD1 (6 bases). CDR1 is MNHEY, CDR2 SVGAGI, per germline. This CDR3 has 11 amino acids. Trimming shortened V by 7 bases and J by 9 bases, and 11 bases separated the two germline ends.

This clonotype has at least ten counts. The chain is built from TRBV4-1 and TRBJ1-1, with TRBD1 as a possible D gene (5 bases). The germline CDR1 and CDR2 sequences are MGHRA and YSYEKL. The CDR3 length is 15 residues. Trimming shortened V by 0 bases and J by 0 bases, and 8 bases separated the two germline ends. This CDR3 reads CASSQEGLMNTEAFF. The CDR3 nucleotides read TGCGCCAGCAGCCAAGAGGGACTGATGAACACTGAAGCTTTCTTT.

In this sample, this clonotype turned up many times. The V call is TRBV2, the J call TRBJ2-3; maybe TRBD2 (6 bases). The CDR3 is made up of 15 amino acids. Trimming took 2 bases from V and 8 from J, leaving 17 bases between them. Germline CDR1 and CDR2: SNHLY and FYNNEI. The CDR3 sequence: CASSERETGTSTQYF. In DNA, the CDR3 is TGTGCCAGCAGTGAACGGGAGACCGGTACAAGTACGCAGTATTTT. Full variable domain (rest looked up from reference TRBV2 and TRBJ2-3): EPEVTQTPSHQVTQMGQEVILRCVPISNHLYFYWYRQILGQKVEFLVSFYNNEISEKSEIFDDQFSVERPDGSNFTLKIRSTKLEDSAMYFCASSERETGTSTQYFGPGTRLTVL.

This clonotype was detected ten times or more. The chain combines TRBV29-1 with TRBJ2-1, with 7 bases identical to TRBD2. The CDR3 extends over 14 amino acids. Germline values: CDR1 SQVTM, CDR2 ANQGSEA. V gave up 4 bases and J gave up 6 bases; unmatched junction bases: 9. The CDR3 coding sequence is TGCAGCGTTGGGAAGCGGGAAGGTAGCAATGAGCAGTTCTTC. It encodes CSVGKREGSNEQFF.

V is TRBV3-1 and J is TRBJ1-6; D unclear. The V end lost 1 base, the J end lost 5 bases, and 12 bases lay between the germline ends. This CDR3 comprises 16 residues. Germline CDR1 is LGHDT and CDR2 is YNNKEL (reference sequence). This CDR3 reads CASSQGAGWDNSPLHF. The CDR3 region has the DNA TGTGCCAGCAGCCAAGGGGCAGGCTGGGATAATTCACCCCTCCACTTT. Complete variable domain (other parts from reference TRBV3-1 and TRBJ1-6): DTAVSQTPKYLVTQMGNDKSIKCEQNLGHDTMYWYKQDSKKFLKIMFSYNNKELIINETVPNRFSPKSPDKAHLNLHINSLELGDSAVYFCASSQGAGWDNSPLHFGNGTRLTVT.

This clonotype showed up many times. The V gene is TRBV5-1, the J gene TRBJ2-3; 8 nucleotides align to TRBD1. V gave up 0 bases and J gave up 4 bases; unmatched junction bases: 7. The CDR3 is 16 amino acids. CDR1 and CDR2 from the germline V gene are SGHRS and YFSETQ. CDR3 coding DNA: TGCGCCAGCAGCTTGGGCAGGGGGCAGGAGGCAGATACGCAGTATTTT. Translating gives CASSLGRGQEADTQYF.

This clonotype was observed at least ten times. J is TRBJ2-3 and V is TRBV12-3 or TRBV12-4; 8 nucleotides match TRBD2. With 6 bases clipped from V and 0 bases from J, the junction kept 5 bases outside the gene matches. CDR3 size: 15 residues. CDR3 in amino acids: CASRFSGASTDTQYF. The CDR3 DNA follows: TGTGCCAGCAGATTTAGCGGGGCTAGCACAGATACGCAGTATTTT.

V and J are TRBV5-4 and TRBJ2-1; 7 bases map to TRBD2. With V trimmed by 3 bases and J by 4 bases, 7 bases remained unmatched. The length of the CDR3 is 15 residues. CDR1 is SGHNT and CDR2 is YYREEE in the germline V gene (reference sequence). The CDR3 bases are TGTGCCAGCAGCTCCGCGGCGGGAGAGTACAATGAGCAGTTCTTC. Its protein product is CASSSAAGEYNEQFF. The full variable domain, completed using reference TRBV5-4 and TRBJ2-1, is ETGVTQSPTHLIKTRGQQVTLRCSSQSGHNTVSWYQQALGQGPQFIFQYYREEENGRGNFPPRFSGLQFPNYSSELNVNALELDDSALYLCASSSAAGEYNEQFFGPGTRLTVL.

In its sample, this clonotype was seen many times. This chain uses TRBV28 with TRBJ2-7; 7 nucleotides align to TRBD2. Germline V gene lookup returns CDR1 MDHEN and CDR2 SYDVKM. The CDR3 sequence is 13 residues long. Losses at the gene ends were 6 bases for V and 7 bases for J; bases not matched to a gene: 9. The chain's CDR3 is CASRREPRGEQYF. CDR3 DNA: TGTGCCAGCAGGCGGGAGCCTCGAGGGGAGCAGTACTTC.

This clonotype was counted at least ten times. The genes are TRBV15 and TRBJ2-7; 8 bases are a match to TRBD1. V gave up 8 bases and J gave up 1 base; unmatched junction bases: 10. Germline-derived CDR1 and CDR2 are LNHNV and YYDKDF (reference sequence). The CDR3 runs 15 residues. CDR3 sequence (DNA): TGTGCCACCGAGGATCCCGGGACAGGATCCTACGAGCAGTACTTC. Its protein product is CATEDPGTGSYEQYF.

The table lists this clonotype with many counts. The chain recombines TRBV6-5 with TRBJ1-4; possible D gene TRBD1, 5 bases. Germline V gene data show CDR1 as MNHEY and CDR2 as SVGAGI. This CDR3 is built from 13 residues. V was pared by 5 bases and J by 5 bases, with 9 bases between. The CDR3 DNA reads as TGTGCCAGCAGTGTACAGGCCAATGAAAAACTGTTTTTT. Amino acids: CASSVQANEKLFF.

This clonotype was counted ten times or more. This rearrangement joins TRBV6-6 to TRBJ1-2, with D uncertain. Trimming stripped 0 bases from V and 4 bases from J, with 9 bases between. CDR1 is MNHNY and CDR2 is SVGAGI in the germline V gene (reference sequence). This CDR3 spans 14 amino acids. The CDR3 here is CASSYSKDGYGYTF. CDR3 bases: TGTGCCAGCAGTTACTCGAAGGACGGCTATGGCTACACCTTC.

This sequence joins TRBV9 and TRBJ2-5; no clear D gene. CDR3 size: 14 residues. CDR1 is SGDLS, CDR2 YYNGEE, per germline. The V end was cut by 0 bases, the J end by 2 bases, with 8 bases between. The CDR3 is CASSVVSKQETQYF. For the CDR3, the DNA is TGTGCCAGCAGCGTAGTATCGAAGCAAGAGACCCAGTACTTC.

This clonotype was detected ten times or more. The V call is TRBV20-1, the J call TRBJ1-6; D gene unclear. This CDR3 has 16 amino acids. The germline V and J ends were trimmed by 0 bases and 0 bases, with 9 bases remaining between them. CDR1 and CDR2 (germline): DFQATT, SNEGSKA (reference sequence). CDR3 coding DNA: TGCAGTGCTAGAGATCGGCAGAGCTCCTATAATTCACCCCTCCACTTT. This encodes CSARDRQSSYNSPLHF.

The CDR3 DNA sequence: TGTGCCAGCAGCTTATTTTCTGGCGGAGCCTACGAGCAGTACTTC. As protein: CASSLFSGGAYEQYF. The chain joins TRBV7-9 to TRBJ2-7; D not certain. This CDR3 spans 15 amino acids. Germline assignment: CDR1 SEHNR and CDR2 FQNEAQ (reference sequence). V was trimmed by 2 bases and J by 2 bases, leaving 13 bases between them. Full variable domain (outside the CDR3, taken from reference TRBV7-9 and TRBJ2-7): DTGVSQNPRHKITKRGQNVTFRCDPISEHNRLYWYRQTLGQGPEFLTYFQNEAQLEKSRLLSDRFSAERPKGSFSTLEIQRTEQGDSAMYLCASSLFSGGAYEQYFGPGTRLTVT.

The sample holds many counts of this clonotype. The chain combines TRBV3-1 with TRBJ2-3; D is ambiguous. The CDR3 has 11 amino acids. Germline V gene sequence: CDR1 LGHDT, CDR2 YNNKEL (reference sequence). V was cut by 6 bases and J by 7 bases, with 8 bases left in between. DNA of the CDR3: TGTGCCAGCAGTCAGCAACATACGCAGTATTTT. Its translation: CASSQQHTQYF.

This clonotype was detected ten times or more. V is TRBV18 and J is TRBJ1-1; 8 nucleotides line up with TRBD1. The CDR3 is 14 amino acids. The germline V gene encodes CDR1 KGHSH and CDR2 LQKENI. The V gene end was trimmed by 5 bases and the J gene end by 8 bases; junction bases not matched to a gene: 10. CDR3 residues: CASSGGTGPVEAFF. The CDR3 nucleotides are TGTGCCAGCTCAGGCGGGACAGGCCCGGTCGAAGCTTTCTTT.

The chain uses TRBV6-1 and TRBJ2-3; 11 positions match TRBD1. The germline gives CDR1 MNHNS, CDR2 SASEGT. V shed 3 bases, J shed 4 bases, and the junction held 0 bases outside the gene matches. CDR3 length equals 14 residues. This CDR3 is CASSEGQGADTQYF. CDR3 nucleotide sequence: TGTGCCAGCAGTGAGGGACAGGGGGCAGATACGCAGTATTTT.

This clonotype showed up many times. The genes are TRBV27 and TRBJ1-1; perhaps TRBD1 as D (6 bases). V lost 4 bases to trimming and J lost 3 bases, with 15 bases between them. The CDR3 has 15 amino acids. Germline loops: CDR1 MNHEY, CDR2 SMNVEV (reference sequence). CDR3 protein: CASSSGTRRDTEAFF. DNA for the CDR3: TGTGCCAGCAGTTCAGGGACAAGGCGGGACACTGAAGCTTTCTTT.

This chain links TRBV9 with TRBJ2-7, with 7 bases identical to TRBD2. V trimming: 0 bases; J trimming: 7 bases; junction bases outside the gene matches: 7. Germline V CDR1 and CDR2: SGDLS, YYNGEE. The CDR3 sequence is 14 residues long. The CDR3 here is CASSVAVGGREQYF. CDR3 coding DNA: TGTGCCAGCAGCGTAGCGGTGGGAGGGAGAGAGCAGTACTTC. The full variable domain, with the rest looked up from reference TRBV9 and TRBJ2-7, is DSGVTQTPKHLITATGQRVTLRCSPRSGDLSVYWYQQSLDQGLQFLIQYYNGEERAKGNILERFSAQQFPDLHSELNLSSLELGDSALYFCASSVAVGGREQYFGPGTRLTVT.

In this sample, this clonotype turned up a few times. This chain's CDR3 is CASRLTGLTYEQYF. In DNA, the CDR3 is TGTGCCAGCAGATTGACGGGACTAACCTACGAGCAGTACTTC. The V and J genes are TRBV28 and TRBJ2-7; TRBD2 agrees at 7 bases. Germline V gene lookup returns CDR1 MDHEN and CDR2 SYDVKM. Trimming cost V 6 bases and J 2 bases; bases outside gene matches: 7. CDR3 length: 14 amino acids.

In this sample, this clonotype turned up many times. The gene calls are TRBV25-1 and TRBJ1-3; 7 positions agree with TRBD1. After removal of 8 bases from V and 3 bases from J, the junction contained 10 bases not matched to a gene. Germline V lookup: CDR1 MGHDK, CDR2 SYGVNS. The CDR3 is 15 amino acids. The DNA of the CDR3 is TGTGCCAGCGCCTGGACAGGCGGTAATGGAAACACCATATATTTT. Residues: CASAWTGGNGNTIYF.

In this sample, this clonotype turned up many times. This sequence joins TRBV6-2 or TRBV6-3 and TRBJ2-5; 8 nucleotides line up with TRBD2. Trimming took 8 bases from V and 2 from J; bases not matched to a gene: 13. CDR1 MNHEY and CDR2 SVGEGT come from the germline V gene. The CDR3 sequence is 16 residues long. CDR3 bases: TGTGCCAGCCGTCTCGAACTAGCGGTTGCTCAAGAGACCCAGTACTTC. Its protein is CASRLELAVAQETQYF.

This clonotype was observed at least ten times. J is TRBJ2-7 and V is TRBV2; the match to TRBD2 covers 8 bases. With 1 base clipped from V and 7 bases from J, the junction kept 12 bases outside the gene matches. Germline assignment: CDR1 SNHLY and CDR2 FYNNEI. The CDR3 runs to 16 residues. The CDR3 bases are TGTGCCAGCAGTGAAGGTACGGCTAGCGGGCGGTGGGAGCAGTACTTC. This sequence encodes CASSEGTASGRWEQYF.

This clonotype was recorded at least ten times. The chain carries TRBV20-1 and TRBJ2-3, with D tentatively TRBD1 or TRBD2 (7 bases each). The CDR3 sequence is 15 residues long. In germline, CDR1 is DFQATT, CDR2 SNEGSKA (reference sequence). V was pared by 0 bases and J by 2 bases, with 12 bases between. The CDR3 spells CSARDQGGATDTQYF. The CDR3, as DNA: TGCAGTGCTAGAGATCAGGGGGGGGCCACAGATACGCAGTATTTT.